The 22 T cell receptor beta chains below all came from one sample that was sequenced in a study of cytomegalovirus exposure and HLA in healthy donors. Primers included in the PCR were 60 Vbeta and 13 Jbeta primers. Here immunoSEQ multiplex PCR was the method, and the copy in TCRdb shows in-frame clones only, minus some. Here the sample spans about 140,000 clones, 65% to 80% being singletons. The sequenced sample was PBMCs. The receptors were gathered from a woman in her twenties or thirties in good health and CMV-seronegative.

CDR3 nucleotide sequence: TGTGCCAGCAGCTCTTTTCCAGGCAGCTACAATGAGCAGTTCTTC. Amino acids: CASSSFPGSYNEQFF. The chain recombines TRBV7-2 with TRBJ2-1; D is unclear. Deletions cut 4 bases from V and 3 bases from J, with 13 bases between. The CDR3 covers 15 residues. Looked up from germline, CDR1 is SGHTA and CDR2 is FQGNSA.

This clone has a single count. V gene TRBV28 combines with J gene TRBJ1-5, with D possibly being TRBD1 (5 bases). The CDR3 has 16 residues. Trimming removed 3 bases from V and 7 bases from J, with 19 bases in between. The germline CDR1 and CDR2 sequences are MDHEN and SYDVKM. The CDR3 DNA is TGTGCCAGCAGTTTTAGATCGGGAGGGGCAGGACAGCCCCAGCATTTT. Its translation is CASSFRSGGAGQPQHF.

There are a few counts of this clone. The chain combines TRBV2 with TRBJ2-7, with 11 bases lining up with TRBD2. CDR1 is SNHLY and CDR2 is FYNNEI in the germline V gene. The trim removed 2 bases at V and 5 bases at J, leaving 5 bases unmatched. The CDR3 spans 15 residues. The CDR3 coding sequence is TGTGCCAGCAGTGAACCACTAGCGGGAGTCCACGAGCAGTACTTC. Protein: CASSEPLAGVHEQYF.

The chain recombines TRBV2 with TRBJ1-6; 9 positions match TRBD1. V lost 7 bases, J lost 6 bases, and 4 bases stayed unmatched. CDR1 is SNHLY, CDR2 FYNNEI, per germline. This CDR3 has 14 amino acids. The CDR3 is CASIRDRVNSPLHF. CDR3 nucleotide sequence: TGTGCCAGCATCCGGGACAGGGTTAATTCACCCCTCCACTTT.

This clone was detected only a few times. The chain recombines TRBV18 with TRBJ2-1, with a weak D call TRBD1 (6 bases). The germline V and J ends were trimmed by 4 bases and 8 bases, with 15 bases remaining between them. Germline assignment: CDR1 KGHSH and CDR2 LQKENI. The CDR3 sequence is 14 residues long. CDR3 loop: CASSQQGRGDEQFF. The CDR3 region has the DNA TGTGCCAGCTCACAACAGGGCCGCGGAGATGAGCAGTTCTTC.

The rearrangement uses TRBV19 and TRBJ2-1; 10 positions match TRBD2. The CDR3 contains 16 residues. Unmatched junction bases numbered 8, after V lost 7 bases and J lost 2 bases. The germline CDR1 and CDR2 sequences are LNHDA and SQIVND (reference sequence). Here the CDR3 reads CASNGGGLATYNEQFF. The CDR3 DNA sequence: TGTGCCAGTAACGGGGGGGGACTAGCGACCTACAATGAGCAGTTCTTC.

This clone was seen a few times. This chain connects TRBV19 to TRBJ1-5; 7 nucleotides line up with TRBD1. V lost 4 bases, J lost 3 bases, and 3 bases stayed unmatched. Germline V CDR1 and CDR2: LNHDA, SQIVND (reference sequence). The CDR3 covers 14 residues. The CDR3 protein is CASSRDRDNQPQHF. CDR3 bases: TGTGCCAGTAGTAGAGACAGGGACAATCAGCCCCAGCATTTT.

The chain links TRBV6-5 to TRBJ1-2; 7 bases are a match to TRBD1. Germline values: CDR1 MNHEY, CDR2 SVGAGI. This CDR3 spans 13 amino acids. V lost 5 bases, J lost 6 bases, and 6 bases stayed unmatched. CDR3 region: CASSAQGIDGYTF. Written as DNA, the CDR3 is TGTGCCAGCAGTGCACAGGGGATCGATGGCTACACCTTC.

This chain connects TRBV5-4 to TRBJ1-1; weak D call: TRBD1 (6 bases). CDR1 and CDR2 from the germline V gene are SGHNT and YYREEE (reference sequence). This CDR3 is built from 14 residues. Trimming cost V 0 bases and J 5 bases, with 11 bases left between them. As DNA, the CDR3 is TGTGCCAGCAGCTTGGACAGGGTGAGAACTGAAGCTTTCTTT. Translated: CASSLDRVRTEAFF.

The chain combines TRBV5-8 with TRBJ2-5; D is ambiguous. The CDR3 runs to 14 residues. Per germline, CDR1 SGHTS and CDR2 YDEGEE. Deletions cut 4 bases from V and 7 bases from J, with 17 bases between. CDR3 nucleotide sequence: TGTGCCAGCAGCCGGCCGACGGGTGGCGGGACCCAGTACTTC. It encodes CASSRPTGGGTQYF. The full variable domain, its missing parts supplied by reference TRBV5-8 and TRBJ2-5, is EAGVTQSPTHLIKTRGQQATLRCSPISGHTSVYWYQQALGLGLQFLLWYDEGEERNRGNFPPRFSGRQFPNYSSELNVNALELEDSALYLCASSRPTGGGTQYFGPGTRLLVL.

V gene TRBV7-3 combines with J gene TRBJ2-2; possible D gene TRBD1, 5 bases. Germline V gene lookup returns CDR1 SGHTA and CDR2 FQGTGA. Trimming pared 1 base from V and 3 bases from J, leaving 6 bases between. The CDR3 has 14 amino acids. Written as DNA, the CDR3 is TGTGCCAGCAGCTTAAGCAGGGACACCGGGGAGCTGTTTTTT. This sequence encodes CASSLSRDTGELFF.

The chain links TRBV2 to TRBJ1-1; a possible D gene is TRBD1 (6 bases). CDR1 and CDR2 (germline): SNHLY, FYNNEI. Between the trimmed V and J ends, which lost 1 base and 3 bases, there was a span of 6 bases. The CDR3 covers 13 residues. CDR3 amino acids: CASSEDRDTEAFF. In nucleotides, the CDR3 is TGTGCCAGCAGTGAAGACAGGGACACTGAAGCTTTCTTT.

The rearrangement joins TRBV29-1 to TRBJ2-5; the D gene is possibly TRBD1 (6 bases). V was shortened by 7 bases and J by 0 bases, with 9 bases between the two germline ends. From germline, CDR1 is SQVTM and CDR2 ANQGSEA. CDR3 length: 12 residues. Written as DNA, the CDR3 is TGCAGCGGAAGGGGGTACCAAGAGACCCAGTACTTC. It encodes CSGRGYQETQYF.

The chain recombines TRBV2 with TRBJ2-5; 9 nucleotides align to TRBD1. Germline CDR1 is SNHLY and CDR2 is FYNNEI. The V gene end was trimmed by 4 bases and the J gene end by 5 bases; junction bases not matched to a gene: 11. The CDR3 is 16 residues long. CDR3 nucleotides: TGTGCCAGCAGTGCTGGGACAGGGTGGGGGTGGGAGACCCAGTACTTC. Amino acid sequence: CASSAGTGWGWETQYF.

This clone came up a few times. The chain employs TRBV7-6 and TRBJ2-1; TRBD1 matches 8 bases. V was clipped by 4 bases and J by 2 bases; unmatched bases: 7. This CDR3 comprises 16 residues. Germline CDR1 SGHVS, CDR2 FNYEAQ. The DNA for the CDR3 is TGTGCCAGCAGCTCCCCGGGACAGGTAACCTACAATGAGCAGTTCTTC. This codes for CASSSPGQVTYNEQFF.

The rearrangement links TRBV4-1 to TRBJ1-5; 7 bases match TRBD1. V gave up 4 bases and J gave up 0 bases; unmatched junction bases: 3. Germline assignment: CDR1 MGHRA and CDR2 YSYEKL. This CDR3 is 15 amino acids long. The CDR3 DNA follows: TGCGCCAGCAGCCTTGGACAGGTTAGCAATCAGCCCCAGCATTTT. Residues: CASSLGQVSNQPQHF.

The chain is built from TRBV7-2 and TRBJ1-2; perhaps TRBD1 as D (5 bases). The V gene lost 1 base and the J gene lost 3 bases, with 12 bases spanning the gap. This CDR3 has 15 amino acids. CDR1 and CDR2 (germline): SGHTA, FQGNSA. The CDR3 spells CASSLDAGRHYGYTF. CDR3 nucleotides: TGTGCCAGCAGCTTAGACGCGGGGCGGCACTATGGCTACACCTTC. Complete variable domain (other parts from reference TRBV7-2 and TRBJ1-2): GAGVSQSPSNKVTEKGKDVELRCDPISGHTALYWYRQSLGQGLEFLIYFQGNSAPDKSGLPSDRFSAERTGGSVSTLTIQRTQQEDSAVYLCASSLDAGRHYGYTFGSGTRLTVV.

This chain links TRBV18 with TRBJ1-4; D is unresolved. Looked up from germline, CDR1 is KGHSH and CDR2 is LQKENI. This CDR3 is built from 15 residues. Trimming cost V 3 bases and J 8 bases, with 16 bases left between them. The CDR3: CASSPRRTPGEKLFF. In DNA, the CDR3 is TGTGCCAGCTCACCCCGACGGACTCCTGGGGAAAAACTGTTTTTT. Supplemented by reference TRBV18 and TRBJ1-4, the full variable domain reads NAGVMQNPRHLVRRRGQEARLRCSPMKGHSHVYWYRQLPEEGLKFMVYLQKENIIDESGMPKERFSAEFPKEGPSILRIQQVVRGDSAAYFCASSPRRTPGEKLFFGSGTQLSVL.

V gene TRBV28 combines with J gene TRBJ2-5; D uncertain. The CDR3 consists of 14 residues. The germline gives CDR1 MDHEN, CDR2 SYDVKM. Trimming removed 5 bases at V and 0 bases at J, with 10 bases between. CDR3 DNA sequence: TGTGCCAGCAGTCCGCTCGGGTACCAAGAGACCCAGTACTTC. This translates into CASSPLGYQETQYF.

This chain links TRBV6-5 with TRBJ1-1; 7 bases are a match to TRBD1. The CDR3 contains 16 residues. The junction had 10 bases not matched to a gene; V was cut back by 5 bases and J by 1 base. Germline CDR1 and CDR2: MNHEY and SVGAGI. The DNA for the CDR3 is TGTGCCAGCAGTAACTTACAGGGGCTTGGGAACACTGAAGCTTTCTTT. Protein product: CASSNLQGLGNTEAFF.

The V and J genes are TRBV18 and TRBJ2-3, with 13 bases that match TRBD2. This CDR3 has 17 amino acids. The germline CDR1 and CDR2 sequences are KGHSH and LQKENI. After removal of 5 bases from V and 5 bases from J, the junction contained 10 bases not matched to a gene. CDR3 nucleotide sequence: TGTGCCAGCTCAGGAGGACTAGCGGGAGTATGGGGAGATACGCAGTATTTT. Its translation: CASSGGLAGVWGDTQYF.

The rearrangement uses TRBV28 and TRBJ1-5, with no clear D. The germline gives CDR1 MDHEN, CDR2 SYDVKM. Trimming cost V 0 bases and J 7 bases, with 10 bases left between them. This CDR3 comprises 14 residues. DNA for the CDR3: TGTGCCAGCAGTTTATGGCAGGTGGGCCAGCCCCAGCATTTT. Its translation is CASSLWQVGQPQHF.